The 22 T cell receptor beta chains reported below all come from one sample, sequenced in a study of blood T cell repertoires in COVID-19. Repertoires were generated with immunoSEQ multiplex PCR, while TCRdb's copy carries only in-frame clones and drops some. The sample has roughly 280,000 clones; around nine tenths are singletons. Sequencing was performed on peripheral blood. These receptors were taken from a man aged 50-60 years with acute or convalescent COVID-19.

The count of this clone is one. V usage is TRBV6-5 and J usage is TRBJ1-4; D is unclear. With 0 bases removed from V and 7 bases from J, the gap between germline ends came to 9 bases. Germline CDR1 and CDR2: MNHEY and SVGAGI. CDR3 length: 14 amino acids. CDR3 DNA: TGTGCCAGCAGTTACTCGTGGTCGGTTGAAAAACTGTTTTTT. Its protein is CASSYSWSVEKLFF.

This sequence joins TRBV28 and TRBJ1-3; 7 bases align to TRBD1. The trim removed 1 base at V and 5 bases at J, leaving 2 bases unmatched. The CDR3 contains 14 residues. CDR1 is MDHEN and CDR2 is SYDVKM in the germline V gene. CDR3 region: CASSLSTGRNTIYF. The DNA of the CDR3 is TGTGCCAGCAGTTTATCGACAGGGCGAAACACCATATATTTT.

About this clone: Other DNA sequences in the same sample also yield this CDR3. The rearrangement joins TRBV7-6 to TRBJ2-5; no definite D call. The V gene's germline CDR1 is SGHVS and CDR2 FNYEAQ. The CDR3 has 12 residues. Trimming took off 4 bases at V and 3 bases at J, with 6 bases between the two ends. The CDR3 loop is CASSSREETQYF. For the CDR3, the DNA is TGTGCCAGCAGCTCAAGAGAAGAGACCCAGTACTTC.

The chain's CDR3 is CASSMVDLGGYTF. The CDR3 DNA reads as TGTGCCAGCAGCATGGTAGACCTAGGTGGCTACACCTTC. The chain has TRBV21-1 and TRBJ1-2. TRBV21-1 is given as a pseudogene. The CDR3 is 13 residues long.

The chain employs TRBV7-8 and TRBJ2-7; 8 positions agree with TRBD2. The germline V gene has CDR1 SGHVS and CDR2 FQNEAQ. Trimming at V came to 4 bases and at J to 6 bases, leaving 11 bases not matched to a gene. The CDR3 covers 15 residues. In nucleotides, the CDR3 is TGTGCCAGCAGCTCGGGGGGGCGGGGGCGGCGCGAGCAGTACTTC. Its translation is CASSSGGRGRREQYF.

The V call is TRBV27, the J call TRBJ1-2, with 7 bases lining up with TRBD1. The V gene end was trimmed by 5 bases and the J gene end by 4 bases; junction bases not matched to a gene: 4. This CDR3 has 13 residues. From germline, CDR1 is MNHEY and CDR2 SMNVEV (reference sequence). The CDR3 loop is CASSTQGGYGYTF. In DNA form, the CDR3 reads TGTGCCAGCAGTACCCAGGGGGGCTATGGCTACACCTTC.

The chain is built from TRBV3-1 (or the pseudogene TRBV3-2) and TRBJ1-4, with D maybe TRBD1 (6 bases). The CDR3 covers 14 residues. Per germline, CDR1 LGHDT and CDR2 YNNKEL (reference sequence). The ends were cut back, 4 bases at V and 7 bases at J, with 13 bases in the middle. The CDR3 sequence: CASSRTGWGEKLFF. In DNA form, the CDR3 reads TGTGCCAGCAGCCGTACAGGGTGGGGTGAAAAACTGTTTTTT.

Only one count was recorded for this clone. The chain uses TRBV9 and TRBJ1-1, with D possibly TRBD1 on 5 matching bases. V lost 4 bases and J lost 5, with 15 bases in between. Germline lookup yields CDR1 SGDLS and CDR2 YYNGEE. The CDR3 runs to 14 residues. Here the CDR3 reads CASSPRQRQTEAFF. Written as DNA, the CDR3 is TGTGCCAGCAGCCCAAGACAGAGGCAGACTGAAGCTTTCTTT.

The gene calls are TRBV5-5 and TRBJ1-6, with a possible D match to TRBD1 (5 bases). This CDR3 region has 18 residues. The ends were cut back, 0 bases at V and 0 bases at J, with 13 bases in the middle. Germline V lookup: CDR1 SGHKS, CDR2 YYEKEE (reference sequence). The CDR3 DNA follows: TGTGCCAGCAGCTTGGAGACAGTATGGCCCTCCTATAATTCACCCCTCCACTTT. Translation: CASSLETVWPSYNSPLHF. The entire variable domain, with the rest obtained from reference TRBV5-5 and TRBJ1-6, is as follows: DAGVTQSPTHLIKTRGQQVTLRCSPISGHKSVSWYQQVLGQGPQFIFQYYEKEERGRGNFPDRFSARQFPNYSSELNVNALLLGDSALYLCASSLETVWPSYNSPLHFGNGTRLTVT.

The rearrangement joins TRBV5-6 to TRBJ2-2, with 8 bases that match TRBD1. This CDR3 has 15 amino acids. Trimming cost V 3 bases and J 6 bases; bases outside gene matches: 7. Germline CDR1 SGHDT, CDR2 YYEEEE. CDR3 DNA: TGTGCCAGCAGCTGGCGGACAGGGCAGGCCGGGGAGCTGTTTTTT. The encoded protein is CASSWRTGQAGELFF.

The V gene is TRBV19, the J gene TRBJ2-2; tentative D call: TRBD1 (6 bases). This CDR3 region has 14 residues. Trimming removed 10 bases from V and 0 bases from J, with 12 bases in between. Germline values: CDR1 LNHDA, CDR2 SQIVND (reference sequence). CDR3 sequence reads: CAIPDSSNTGELFF. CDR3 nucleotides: TGTGCCATTCCGGACAGCTCGAACACCGGGGAGCTGTTTTTT.

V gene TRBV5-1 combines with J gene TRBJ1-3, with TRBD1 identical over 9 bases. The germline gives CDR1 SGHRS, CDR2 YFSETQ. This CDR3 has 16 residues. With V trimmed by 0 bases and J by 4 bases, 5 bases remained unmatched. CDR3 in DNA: TGCGCCAGCAGCTTGGGGGACAGGGTGTACGGAAACACCATATATTTT. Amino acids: CASSLGDRVYGNTIYF.

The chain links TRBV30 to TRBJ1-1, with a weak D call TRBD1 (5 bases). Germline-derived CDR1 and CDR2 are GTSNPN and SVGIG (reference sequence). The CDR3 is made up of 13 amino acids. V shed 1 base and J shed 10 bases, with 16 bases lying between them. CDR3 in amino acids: CAWSGDPRAVAFF. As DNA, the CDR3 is TGTGCCTGGAGTGGAGACCCCAGGGCGGTAGCTTTCTTT.

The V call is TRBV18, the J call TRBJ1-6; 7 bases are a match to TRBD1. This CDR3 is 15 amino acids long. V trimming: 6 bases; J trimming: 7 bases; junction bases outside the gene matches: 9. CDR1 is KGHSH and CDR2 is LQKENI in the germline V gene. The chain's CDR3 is CASSLGPGQNSPLHF. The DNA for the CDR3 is TGTGCCAGCTCCCTCGGACCGGGACAGAATTCACCCCTCCACTTT.

CDR3 region: CASSHAGTGENQPQHF. As DNA, the CDR3 is TGTGCCAGCTCACACGCCGGGACAGGGGAGAATCAGCCCCAGCATTTT. The rearrangement joins TRBV18 to TRBJ1-5; 10 bases map to TRBD1. The CDR3 loop spans 16 amino acids. The germline V gene encodes CDR1 KGHSH and CDR2 LQKENI. With V trimmed by 4 bases and J by 4 bases, 7 bases remained unmatched. The full variable domain, with the rest looked up from reference TRBV18 and TRBJ1-5, is NAGVMQNPRHLVRRRGQEARLRCSPMKGHSHVYWYRQLPEEGLKFMVYLQKENIIDESGMPKERFSAEFPKEGPSILRIQQVVRGDSAAYFCASSHAGTGENQPQHFGDGTRLSIL.

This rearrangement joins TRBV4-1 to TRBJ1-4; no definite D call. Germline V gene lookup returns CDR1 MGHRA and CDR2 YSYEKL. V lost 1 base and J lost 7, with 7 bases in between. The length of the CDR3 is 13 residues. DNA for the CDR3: TGCGCCAGCAGCCAAGTAAGGAGTGAAAAACTGTTTTTT. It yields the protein CASSQVRSEKLFF.

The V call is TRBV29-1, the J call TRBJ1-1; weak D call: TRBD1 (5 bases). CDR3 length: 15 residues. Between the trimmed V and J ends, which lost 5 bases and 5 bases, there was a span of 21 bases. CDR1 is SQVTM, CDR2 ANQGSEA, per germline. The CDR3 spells CSVWGGGRVNTEAFF. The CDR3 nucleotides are TGCAGCGTTTGGGGGGGAGGCAGGGTAAATACTGAAGCTTTCTTT.

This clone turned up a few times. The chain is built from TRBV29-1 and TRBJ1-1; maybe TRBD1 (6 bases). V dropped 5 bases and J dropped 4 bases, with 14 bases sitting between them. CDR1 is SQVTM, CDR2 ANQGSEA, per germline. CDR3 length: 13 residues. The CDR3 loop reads CSVLDSGSTEAFF. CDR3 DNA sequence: TGCAGCGTTTTGGACAGCGGATCCACTGAAGCTTTCTTT.

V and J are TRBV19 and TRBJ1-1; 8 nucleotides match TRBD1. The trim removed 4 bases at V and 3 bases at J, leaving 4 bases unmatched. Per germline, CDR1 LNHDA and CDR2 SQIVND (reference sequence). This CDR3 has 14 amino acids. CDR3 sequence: CASSKGQEDTEAFF. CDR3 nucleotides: TGTGCCAGTAGTAAGGGACAGGAGGACACTGAAGCTTTCTTT.

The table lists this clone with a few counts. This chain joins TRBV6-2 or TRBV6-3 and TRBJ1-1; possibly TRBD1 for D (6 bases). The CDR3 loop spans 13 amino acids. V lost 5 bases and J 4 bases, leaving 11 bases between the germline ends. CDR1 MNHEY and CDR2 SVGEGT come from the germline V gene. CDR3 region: CASSLTGFTEAFF. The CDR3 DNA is TGTGCCAGCAGTCTAACAGGGTTCACTGAAGCTTTCTTT.

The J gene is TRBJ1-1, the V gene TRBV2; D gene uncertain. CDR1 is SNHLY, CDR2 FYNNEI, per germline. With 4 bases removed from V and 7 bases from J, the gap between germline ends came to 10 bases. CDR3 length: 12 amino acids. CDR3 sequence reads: CASSVENFEAFF. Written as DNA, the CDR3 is TGTGCCAGCAGTGTGGAGAACTTTGAAGCTTTCTTT.

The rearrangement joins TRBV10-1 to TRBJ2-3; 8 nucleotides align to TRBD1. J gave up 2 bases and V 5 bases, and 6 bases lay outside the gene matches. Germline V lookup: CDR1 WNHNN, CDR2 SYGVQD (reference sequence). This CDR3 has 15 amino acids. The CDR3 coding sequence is TGCGCCAGCAGTCAAACCAGGGGGCCCACAGATACGCAGTATTTT. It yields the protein CASSQTRGPTDTQYF.